The 13 T cell receptor beta chains below come from one sample, sequenced in a study of T cells in Graves' hyperthyroidism and ophthalmopathy. TCR beta CDR3 region amplification was performed from RNA transcripts. Carried out on the TCR CDR3, a first-round RT-PCR used the HTBI primer set. In TCRdb, the multiplex PCR reads were re-called with MiXCR into one record per CDR3 protein. Among 360,000 or so distinct CDR3 sequences listed, approximately 19% were seen once. The sample taken for sequencing was blood. The source is a woman under 30 with Graves' hyperthyroidism.

This clonotype was seen repeatedly, ten times or more. The chain links TRBV6-5 to TRBJ2-2; 8 nucleotides align to TRBD2. In germline, CDR1 is MNHEY, CDR2 SVGAGI. The CDR3 is 15 residues long. V trimming: 7 bases; J trimming: 9 bases; junction bases outside the gene matches: 13. The CDR3, as DNA: TGTGCCAGCACCAACTCGGGGGGGGTACGCCGGGAGCTGTTTTTT. Encoded protein: CASTNSGGVRRELFF.

This clonotype was counted only a few times. Germline and junction disagree at one end, which may indicate a read error. V and J are TRBV6-1 and TRBJ1-1; no reliable D call. CDR1 and CDR2 (germline): MNHNS, SASEGT. The CDR3 consists of 13 residues. Here the CDR3 DNA reads TGTGCCACCGGGCACCTAAGAGACACTGATGCTTTCTTT. Translated, it gives CATGHLRDTDAFF.

V and J are TRBV25-1 and TRBJ2-5; possibly TRBD1 for D (5 bases). CDR1 MGHDK and CDR2 SYGVNS come from the germline V gene. The CDR3 spans 15 residues. V was cut by 6 bases and J by 1 base, with 15 bases left in between. This CDR3 is CASSDETDIQETQYF. The DNA for the CDR3 is TGTGCCAGCAGCGATGAGACAGATATCCAAGAGACCCAGTACTTC.

This clonotype was counted at least ten times. The rearrangement links TRBV12-3 or TRBV12-4 to TRBJ1-5; D is uncertain. V was shortened by 1 base and J by 0 bases, with 7 bases between the two germline ends. The CDR3 consists of 15 residues. CDR3 coding DNA: TGTGCCAGCAGTTTAGGCCGTTTTAGCAATCAGCCCCAGCATTTT. Translating it yields CASSLGRFSNQPQHF.

As regards this clonotype: This may stem from a read error, because a much larger clone lies one nucleotide away. This rearrangement joins TRBV20-1 to TRBJ2-7; TRBD2 is a possible D gene (6 bases). The CDR3 extends over 14 amino acids. The germline CDR1 and CDR2 sequences are DFQATT and SNEGSKA (reference sequence). CDR3 sequence reads: CSAYLYGSSYEQYF. CDR3 nucleotides: TGCAGTGCTTACCTCTACGGGAGCTCCTACGAACAGTACTTC.

This clonotype was seen many times. This rearrangement joins TRBV20-1 to TRBJ1-5; possible D gene TRBD1, 5 bases. V was shortened by 6 bases and J by 7 bases, with 19 bases between the two germline ends. Germline V gene data show CDR1 as DFQATT and CDR2 as SNEGSKA (reference sequence). This CDR3 comprises 14 residues. This CDR3 reads CSAPKKGRVQPQHF. The CDR3 DNA reads as TGCAGTGCCCCTAAAAAAGGCAGGGTACAGCCCCAGCATTTT.

This clonotype was seen at least ten times. CDR3 region: CASSPGMTYGYTF. The CDR3 bases are TGCGCCAGCAGCCCAGGGATGACCTATGGCTACACCTTC. The V call is TRBV4-1, the J call TRBJ1-2; tentative D call: TRBD1 (5 bases). Trimming left V 4 bases short and J 4 bases short, with 10 bases between. Germline lookup yields CDR1 MGHRA and CDR2 YSYEKL. The CDR3 sequence is 13 residues long.

This clonotype occurred many times. The chain couples TRBV7-2 to TRBJ2-5; D possibly corresponds to TRBD1 (6 bases). This CDR3 is 15 amino acids long. Trimming took 5 bases from V and 2 from J, leaving 15 bases between them. The germline gives CDR1 SGHTA, CDR2 FQGNSA. The CDR3 DNA sequence: TGTGCCAGCAGCACCCACAGGGCCCTTCAAGAGACCCAGTACTTC. Protein product: CASSTHRALQETQYF.

This clonotype was detected many times. J is TRBJ2-4 and V is TRBV7-2; no firm D call. CDR3 size: 12 residues. Germline V gene lookup returns CDR1 SGHTA and CDR2 FQGNSA. V was clipped by 6 bases and J by 7 bases, with 10 bases between them. In nucleotides, the CDR3 is TGTGCCAGCAGGACGACCGAGAACATTCAGTACTTC. This sequence encodes CASRTTENIQYF.

In its sample, this clonotype was seen many times. The gene calls are TRBV4-2 and TRBJ2-5, with TRBD2 matching over 14 bases. The ends lost 1 base at V and 4 bases at J; junction bases unmatched: 2. Germline values: CDR1 LGHNA, CDR2 YNFKEQ. The CDR3 runs 16 residues. The CDR3 DNA reads TGTGCCAGCAGCCAAGGAGGACTAGCGGGAGGAGAGACCCAGTACTTC. Translated: CASSQGGLAGGETQYF.

There are many counts of this clonotype. The genes are TRBV6-5 and TRBJ2-2, with D possibly matching TRBD2 (5 bases). The germline V and J ends were trimmed by 2 bases and 5 bases, with 12 bases remaining between them. The germline CDR1 and CDR2 sequences are MNHEY and SVGAGI. CDR3 length equals 15 residues. The CDR3 here is CASSYLHSGTGELFF. CDR3 bases: TGTGCCAGCAGTTACCTACATTCGGGGACCGGGGAGCTGTTTTTT.

This clonotype was recorded at least ten times. V usage is TRBV6-2 or TRBV6-3 and J usage is TRBJ1-5, with 12 positions matching TRBD1. Germline V lookup: CDR1 MNHEY, CDR2 SVGEGT. V shed 7 bases and J 7 bases; nucleotides not matched to a gene: 17. The CDR3 contains 18 residues. This CDR3 is CASTSTPGDRGRGQPQHF. The CDR3 DNA is TGTGCCAGCACTTCCACACCCGGGGACAGGGGGCGCGGACAGCCCCAGCATTTT.

This clonotype was detected many times. The chain recombines TRBV6-2 or TRBV6-3 with TRBJ2-2; 12 bases agree with TRBD2. J lost 5 bases, V lost 5 bases, and 6 bases had no gene match. The germline V gene has CDR1 MNHEY and CDR2 SVGEGT. The CDR3 consists of 16 residues. The CDR3 DNA reads as TGTGCCAGCAGTCCCAGACTAGCGGGGGAAACCGGGGAGCTGTTTTTT. Translating gives CASSPRLAGETGELFF.